The clone carrying this TCR beta chain was observed at least ten times. The data were obtained in a study of T cells in Graves' hyperthyroidism and ophthalmopathy. On the study more broadly: Prior to any treatment, at the point of initial diagnosis, peripheral blood was collected.

It was RNA transcripts that yielded the amplified TCR beta CDR3 regions. HTBI primers were the set used in a first-round RT-PCR of the TCR CDR3. TCRdb reanalysed the multiplex PCR reads using MiXCR and keeps one entry per CDR3 protein. The table has around 800,000 distinct CDR3 sequences, approximately 40% seen once. V dropped 0 bases and J dropped 7 bases, with 12 bases sitting between them. This CDR3 contains 14 residues. Germline V lookup: CDR1 ENHRY, CDR2 SYGVKD. Sequenced: blood. The gene calls are TRBV10-3 and TRBJ1-1; D might be TRBD1 (5 bases). This receptor was identified in a man aged 18 to 35 with Graves' hyperthyroidism. CDR3: CAISESGGGFEAFF. The CDR3 coding sequence is TGTGCCATCAGTGAGTCGGGCGGGGGATTTGAAGCTTTCTTT.